Shown below are 16 T cell receptor beta chains from a single sample sequenced in a study of T cell clonality in common variable immunodeficiency. Study-wide findings and caveats: In common variable immunodeficiency, TCR beta chains reportedly carried fewer deletions and N-nucleotide insertions.

What these receptors recognize is not known. Profiling relied on immunoSEQ multiplex PCR, and the TCRdb table lists in-frame clones only, not all of them. Singletons are absent from the sample, which has about 16,000 clones. Specimen: peripheral blood mononuclear cells. Receptors originate from a human donor with common variable immunodeficiency.

This clone was detected many times. The read terminates 3 residues before the CDR3 end, so the remaining end is supplied by the germline J gene. The rearrangement links TRBV5-5 to TRBJ1-1; a possible D gene is TRBD1 (5 bases). This CDR3 is 14 amino acids long. V gave up 0 bases and J gave up 5 bases, with 11 bases separating them. CDR1 SGHKS and CDR2 YYEKEE come from the germline V gene (reference sequence). The covered CDR3 bases are TGTGCCAGCAGCTTGGCGGATGGGGGGACTGAA. It translates to CASSLADGGTE. The entire CDR3 reads CASSLADGGTEAFF.

Only a few counts were recorded for this clone. With the read ending 3 residues before the CDR3 end, the germline J gene is used to fill in that end. The J gene is TRBJ2-5, the V gene TRBV18; TRBD2 matches 9 bases. This CDR3 spans 16 amino acids. Looked up from germline, CDR1 is KGHSH and CDR2 is LQKENI. V trimming: 5 bases; J trimming: 5 bases; junction bases outside the gene matches: 12. CDR3 bases read: TGTGCCAGCTCAAGTTCAGAGAAGGGACTAGCTGAGACC. It specifies CASSSSEKGLAET. In full, the CDR3 is CASSSSEKGLAETQYF.

A note on this clone: The read finishes 3 residues shy of the CDR3 end, and the germline J gene is used to complete it. The chain couples TRBV7-8 to TRBJ2-3; D is undetermined. The CDR3 totals 14 residues. V was shortened by 5 bases and J by 1 base, with 10 bases between the two germline ends. Germline lookup yields CDR1 SGHVS and CDR2 FQNEAQ. CDR3 loop: CASSLGSRTDTQYF. Partial CDR3 DNA: TGTGCCAGCAGCCTAGGCAGTCGCACAGATACG.

With respect to this clone: The CDR3 end is not reached by the read, which stops 3 residues before it; the germline J gene fills it in. The chain uses TRBV20-1 and TRBJ2-5; 12 bases map to TRBD2. Germline V gene lookup returns CDR1 DFQATT and CDR2 SNEGSKA (reference sequence). The CDR3 spans 15 residues. After removal of 7 bases from V and 2 bases from J, the junction contained 8 bases not matched to a gene. CDR3 DNA (partial): TGCAGTGGGACTAGCGGGGCCGAGATGCAAGAGACC. This translates into CSGTSGAEMQET. The CDR3 in its entirety is CSGTSGAEMQETQYF.

This clone came up many times. The CDR3 is CSVGGYRIHTEAFF. Incomplete CDR3 DNA: TGCAGCGTTGGAGGGTACCGCATCCACACTGAA. This rearrangement joins TRBV29-1 to TRBJ1-1; D unclear. The CDR3 end is not reached by the read, which stops 3 residues before it; the germline J gene fills it in. The CDR3 extends over 14 amino acids. V was trimmed by 4 bases and J by 3 bases, leaving 15 bases between them. Germline CDR1 SQVTM, CDR2 ANQGSEA.

Remarks on this clone: Read sequence stops 3 residues before the CDR3 end, and the germline J gene provides the missing end. The V call is TRBV5-1, the J call TRBJ2-5; 8 bases are shared with TRBD2. V trimming: 3 bases; J trimming: 5 bases; junction bases outside the gene matches: 6. The germline gives CDR1 SGHRS, CDR2 YFSETQ. CDR3 length: 14 amino acids. CDR3 bases read: TGCGCCAGCAGCTCCACGGGGGGGCGGGAGACC. Amino acid sequence: CASSSTGGRET. The full CDR3 protein is CASSSTGGRETQYF.

Regarding this clone: The read stops 3 residues short of the end of the CDR3; the missing end is completed from the germline J gene. This chain connects TRBV7-8 to TRBJ2-5; possible D gene TRBD2, 6 bases. V was clipped by 5 bases and J by 1 base, with 11 bases between them. The V gene's germline CDR1 is SGHVS and CDR2 FQNEAQ. The CDR3 consists of 14 residues. The part of the CDR3 DNA that was read is TGTGCCAGCAGCCCGGGACTCTTCCAAGAGACC. Residues: CASSPGLFQET. The CDR3 in full is CASSPGLFQETQYF.

This clone was detected a few times. The read stops 3 residues short of the end of the CDR3; the missing end is completed from the germline J gene. This chain uses TRBV20-1 with TRBJ1-1, with a tentative D call TRBD1 (6 bases). Trimming stripped 7 bases from V and 2 bases from J, with 14 bases between. Germline V gene data show CDR1 as DFQATT and CDR2 as SNEGSKA (reference sequence). The CDR3 runs 13 residues. Partial CDR3 DNA: TGCAGTGAGATAATGGGGGCAAACACTGAA. It yields the protein CSEIMGANTE. The whole CDR3 reads CSEIMGANTEAFF.

Partial CDR3 DNA: TGCGCCAGCAGCATAACTCTAGCGGGGCCGGGGGAGACC. Translating it yields CASSITLAGPGET. Given in full, the CDR3 is CASSITLAGPGETQYF. The chain carries TRBV5-1 and TRBJ2-5; 9 bases are a match to TRBD2. The CDR3 end lies 3 residues beyond the end of the read and is filled in from the germline J gene. In germline, CDR1 is SGHRS, CDR2 YFSETQ. J gave up 5 bases and V 4 bases, and 12 bases lay outside the gene matches. This CDR3 region has 16 residues.

This clone was recorded a few times. The CDR3 bases that were read are TGTGCCAGCTCAAAAACGACAGGGCTCAACTATGGC. Amino acid sequence: CASSKTTGLNYG. The complete CDR3 sequence is CASSKTTGLNYGYTF. V and J are TRBV18 and TRBJ1-2, with 7 bases fitting TRBD1. The read finishes 3 residues shy of the CDR3 end, and the germline J gene is used to complete it. Losses at the gene ends were 5 bases for V and 2 bases for J; bases not matched to a gene: 8. In germline, CDR1 is KGHSH, CDR2 LQKENI. The CDR3 is made up of 15 amino acids.

This clone appeared many times. Sequencing ends 3 residues short of the CDR3 end; the germline J gene provides the rest. This rearrangement joins TRBV19 to TRBJ2-1, with D perhaps TRBD2 (9 bases). Germline V lookup: CDR1 LNHDA, CDR2 SQIVND (reference sequence). The CDR3 covers 15 residues. Trimming took 6 bases from V and 6 from J, leaving 18 bases between them. CDR3 DNA, as far as it was read: TGTGCCAGTAGCCCAGGGGGCGGGAGGGGCAATGAG. This gives the protein CASSPGGGRGNE. The full CDR3 protein is CASSPGGGRGNEQFF.

This clone has a count of ten or more. The read gets to within 3 residues of the CDR3 end, and the germline J gene fills in the rest. This rearrangement joins TRBV30 to TRBJ1-6, with D tentatively TRBD1 (5 bases). This CDR3 spans 16 amino acids. Germline CDR1 GTSNPN, CDR2 SVGIG (reference sequence). V lost 8 bases to trimming and J lost 3 bases, with 20 bases between them. The CDR3 sequence: CAGTPGGEGYNSPLHF. CDR3 DNA (partial): TGTGCCGGGACCCCTGGGGGGGAGGGCTATAATTCACCC.

This clone has more than one count but fewer than ten. One junction end disagrees with the germline gene, perhaps due to a read error. The read falls 3 residues short of the CDR3 end, and the missing part is taken from the germline J gene. J is TRBJ2-5 and V is TRBV7-7; the D gene is possibly TRBD1 (5 bases). CDR1 and CDR2 from the germline V gene are SSHAT and FNYEAQ (reference sequence). This CDR3 contains 14 residues. CDR3 DNA, as far as it was read: TGTGCTAGCAGCTTAAATCCCAGGGAAGAGACC. Translated: CASSLNPREET. From start to end, the CDR3 is CASSLNPREETQYF.

This clone was recorded many times. From the germline J gene comes the end of the CDR3, since the read stops 3 residues before it. The chain is built from TRBV5-4 and TRBJ2-7; 13 bases agree with TRBD2. V was pared by 0 bases and J by 6 bases, with 6 bases of the junction left unmatched. CDR3 length: 16 amino acids. Germline values: CDR1 SGHNT, CDR2 YYREEE (reference sequence). Incomplete CDR3 DNA: TGTGCCAGCAGCTTGGGCGGACTAGCGGGAGAAGTCGAG. Translation: CASSLGGLAGEVE. Given in full, the CDR3 is CASSLGGLAGEVEQYF.

Within the sample, this clone is medium-sized. The read finishes 3 residues shy of the CDR3 end, and the germline J gene is used to complete it. The V and J genes are TRBV19 and TRBJ2-5; 9 bases align to TRBD1. The CDR3 extends over 13 amino acids. V lost 5 bases, J lost 5 bases, and 3 bases stayed unmatched. From germline, CDR1 is LNHDA and CDR2 SQIVND (reference sequence). The CDR3 loop reads CASSWTGVETQYF. The sequenced CDR3 bases are TGTGCCAGTAGTTGGACAGGGGTGGAGACC. Using reference TRBV19 and TRBJ2-5 for the parts outside the CDR3, the full variable domain is DGGITQSPKYLFRKEGQNVTLSCEQNLNHDAMYWYRQDPGQGLRLIYYSQIVNDFQKGDIAEGYSVSREKKESFPLTVTSAQKNPTAFYLCASSWTGVETQYFGPGTRLLVL.

This clone has a handful of counts. Coverage ceases 3 residues before the CDR3 finishes, and the germline J gene fills in the end. The rearrangement uses TRBV20-1 and TRBJ1-6, with 7 bases fitting TRBD1. This CDR3 is built from 17 residues. The V and J ends lost 0 bases and 7 bases, in that order; junction bases with no gene match: 12. The germline CDR1 and CDR2 sequences are DFQATT and SNEGSKA (reference sequence). This CDR3 reads CSARDSKGALRNSPLHF. The sequenced part of the CDR3 DNA is TGCAGTGCTAGAGATAGTAAGGGGGCGCTTAGAAATTCACCC.